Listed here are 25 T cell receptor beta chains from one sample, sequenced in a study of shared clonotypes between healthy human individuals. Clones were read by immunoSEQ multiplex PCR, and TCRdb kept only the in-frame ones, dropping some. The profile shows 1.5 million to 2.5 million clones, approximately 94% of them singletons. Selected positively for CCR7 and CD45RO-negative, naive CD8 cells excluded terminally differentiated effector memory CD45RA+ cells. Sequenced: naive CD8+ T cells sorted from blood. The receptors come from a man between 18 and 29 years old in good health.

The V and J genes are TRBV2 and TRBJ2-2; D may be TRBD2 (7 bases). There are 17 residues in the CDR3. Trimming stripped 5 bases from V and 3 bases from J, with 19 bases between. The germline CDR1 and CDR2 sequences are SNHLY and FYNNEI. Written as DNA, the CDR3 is TGTGCCAGCAGTTTTAGGAACGGGGGGCTTGACACCGGGGAGCTGTTTTTT. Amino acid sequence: CASSFRNGGLDTGELFF.

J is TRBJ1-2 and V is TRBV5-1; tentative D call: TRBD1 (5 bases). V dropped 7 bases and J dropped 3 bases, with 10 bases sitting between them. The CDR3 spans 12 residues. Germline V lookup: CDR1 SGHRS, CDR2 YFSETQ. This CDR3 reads CASGEGYYGYTF. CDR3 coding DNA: TGCGCCAGCGGAGAGGGGTACTATGGCTACACCTTC.

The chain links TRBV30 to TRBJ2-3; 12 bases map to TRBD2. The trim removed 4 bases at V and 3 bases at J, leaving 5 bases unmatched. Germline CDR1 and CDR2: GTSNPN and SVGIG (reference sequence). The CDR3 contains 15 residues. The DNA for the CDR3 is TGTGCCTGGACCGTGACTAGCGGGAGAACAGATACGCAGTATTTT. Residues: CAWTVTSGRTDTQYF. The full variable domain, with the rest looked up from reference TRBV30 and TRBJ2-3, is SQTIHQWPATLVQPVGSPLSLECTVEGTSNPNLYWYRQAAGRGLQLLFYSVGIGQISSEVPQNLSASRPQDRQFILSSKKLLLSDSGFYLCAWTVTSGRTDTQYFGPGTRLTVL.

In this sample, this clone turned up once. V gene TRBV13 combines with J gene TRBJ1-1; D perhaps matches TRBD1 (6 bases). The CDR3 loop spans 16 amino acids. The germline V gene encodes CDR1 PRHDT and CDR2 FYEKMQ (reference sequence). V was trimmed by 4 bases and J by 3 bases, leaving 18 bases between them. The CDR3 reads CASSSRGTGIHTEAFF. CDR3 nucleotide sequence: TGTGCCAGCAGCTCCCGAGGCACAGGGATTCACACTGAAGCTTTCTTT.

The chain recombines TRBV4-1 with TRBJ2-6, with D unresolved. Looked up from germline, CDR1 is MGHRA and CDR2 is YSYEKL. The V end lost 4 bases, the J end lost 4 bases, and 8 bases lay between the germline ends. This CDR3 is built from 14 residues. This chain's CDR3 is CASSRTAGANVLTF. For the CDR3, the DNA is TGCGCCAGCAGCCGCACTGCCGGGGCCAACGTCCTGACTTTC.

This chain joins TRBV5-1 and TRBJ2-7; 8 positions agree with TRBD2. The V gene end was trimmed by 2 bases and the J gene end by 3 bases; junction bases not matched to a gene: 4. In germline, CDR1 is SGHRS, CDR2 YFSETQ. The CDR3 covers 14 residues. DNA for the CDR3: TGCGCCAGCAGCTTCGGGGGGGAAAACTACGAGCAGTACTTC. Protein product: CASSFGGENYEQYF.

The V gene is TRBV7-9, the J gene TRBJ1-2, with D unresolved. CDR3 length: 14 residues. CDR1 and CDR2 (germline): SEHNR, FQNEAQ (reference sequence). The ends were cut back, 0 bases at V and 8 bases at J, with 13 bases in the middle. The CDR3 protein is CASSLAGSGWGYTF. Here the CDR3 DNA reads TGTGCCAGCAGCTTAGCGGGTTCCGGGTGGGGCTACACCTTC.

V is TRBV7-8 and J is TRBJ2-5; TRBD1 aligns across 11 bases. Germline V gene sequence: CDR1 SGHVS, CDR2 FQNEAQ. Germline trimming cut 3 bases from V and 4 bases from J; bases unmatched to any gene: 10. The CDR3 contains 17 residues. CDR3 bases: TGTGCCAGCAGCTTCACTTACGGACAGGGGGCGAGAGAGACCCAGTACTTC. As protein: CASSFTYGQGARETQYF.

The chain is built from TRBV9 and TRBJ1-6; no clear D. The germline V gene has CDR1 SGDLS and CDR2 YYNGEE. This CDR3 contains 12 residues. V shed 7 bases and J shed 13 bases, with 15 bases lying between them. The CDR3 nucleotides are TGTGCCAGCTCCTCCGGGGTGGTCCCCCTCCACTTT. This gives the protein CASSSGVVPLHF.

The CDR3 is CASSWGGGNEQFF. Written as DNA, the CDR3 is TGTGCCAGCAGCTGGGGAGGGGGCAATGAGCAGTTCTTC. The gene calls are TRBV9 and TRBJ2-1; possibly TRBD2 for D (7 bases). The CDR3 spans 13 residues. Per germline, CDR1 SGDLS and CDR2 YYNGEE. The V end was cut by 4 bases, the J end by 6 bases, with 11 bases between. Together with reference TRBV9 and TRBJ2-1, the CDR3 gives the full variable domain: DSGVTQTPKHLITATGQRVTLRCSPRSGDLSVYWYQQSLDQGLQFLIQYYNGEERAKGNILERFSAQQFPDLHSELNLSSLELGDSALYFCASSWGGGNEQFFGPGTRLTVL.

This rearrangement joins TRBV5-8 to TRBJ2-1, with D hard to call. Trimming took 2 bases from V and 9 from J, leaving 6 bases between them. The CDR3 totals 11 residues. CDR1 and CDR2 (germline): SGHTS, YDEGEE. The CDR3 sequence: CASSFEGEQFF. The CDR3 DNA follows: TGTGCCAGCAGCTTCGAAGGTGAGCAGTTCTTC.

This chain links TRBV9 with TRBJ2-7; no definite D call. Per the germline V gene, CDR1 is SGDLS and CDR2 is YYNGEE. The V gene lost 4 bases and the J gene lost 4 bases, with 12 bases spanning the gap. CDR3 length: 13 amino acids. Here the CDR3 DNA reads TGTGCCAGCAGCCCCGAAAGGTCATACGAGCAGTACTTC. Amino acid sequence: CASSPERSYEQYF.

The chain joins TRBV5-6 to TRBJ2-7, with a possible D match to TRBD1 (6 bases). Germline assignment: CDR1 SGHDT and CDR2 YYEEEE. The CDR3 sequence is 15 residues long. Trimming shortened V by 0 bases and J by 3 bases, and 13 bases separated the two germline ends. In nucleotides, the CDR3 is TGTGCCAGCAGCTTGGAACAGGGTACCTTCTACGAGCAGTACTTC. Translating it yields CASSLEQGTFYEQYF.

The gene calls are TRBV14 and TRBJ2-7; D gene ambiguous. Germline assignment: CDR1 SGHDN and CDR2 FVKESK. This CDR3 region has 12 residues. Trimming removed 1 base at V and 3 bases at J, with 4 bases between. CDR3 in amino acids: CASSQGIYEQYF. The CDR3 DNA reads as TGTGCCAGCAGCCAAGGTATCTACGAGCAGTACTTC.

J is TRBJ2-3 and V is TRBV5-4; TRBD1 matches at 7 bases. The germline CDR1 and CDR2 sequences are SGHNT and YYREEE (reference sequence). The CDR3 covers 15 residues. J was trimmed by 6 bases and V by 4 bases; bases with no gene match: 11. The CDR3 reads CASSPWTGSGDTQYF. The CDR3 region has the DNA TGTGCCAGCAGCCCCTGGACAGGTTCAGGGGATACGCAGTATTTT. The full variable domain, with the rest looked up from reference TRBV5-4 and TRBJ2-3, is ETGVTQSPTHLIKTRGQQVTLRCSSQSGHNTVSWYQQALGQGPQFIFQYYREEENGRGNFPPRFSGLQFPNYSSELNVNALELDDSALYLCASSPWTGSGDTQYFGPGTRLTVL.

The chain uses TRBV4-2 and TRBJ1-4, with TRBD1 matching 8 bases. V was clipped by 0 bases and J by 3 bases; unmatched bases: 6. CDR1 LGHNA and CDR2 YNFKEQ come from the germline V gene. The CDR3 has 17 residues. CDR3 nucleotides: TGTGCCAGCAGCCAAGACGGGGACAGGCAAGCTAATGAAAAACTGTTTTTT. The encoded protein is CASSQDGDRQANEKLFF.

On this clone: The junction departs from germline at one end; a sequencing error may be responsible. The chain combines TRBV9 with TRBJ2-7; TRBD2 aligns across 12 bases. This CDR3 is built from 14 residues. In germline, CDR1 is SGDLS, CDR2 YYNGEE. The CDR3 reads CASSPKTSGGLLHF. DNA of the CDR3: TGTGCCAGCAGCCCCAAGACTAGCGGGGGCCTTCTGCACTTC.

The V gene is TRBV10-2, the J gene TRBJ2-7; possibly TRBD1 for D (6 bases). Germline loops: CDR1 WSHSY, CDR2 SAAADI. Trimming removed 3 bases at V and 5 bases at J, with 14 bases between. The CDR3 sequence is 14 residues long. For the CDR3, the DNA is TGCGCCAGCAGTGATCAGGGGTCGGCCCACGAGCAGTACTTC. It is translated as CASSDQGSAHEQYF.

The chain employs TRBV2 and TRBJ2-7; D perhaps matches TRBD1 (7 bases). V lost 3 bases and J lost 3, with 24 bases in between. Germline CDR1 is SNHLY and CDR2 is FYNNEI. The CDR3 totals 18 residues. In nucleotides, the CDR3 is TGTGCCAGCAGTGACCCGGGACAGACCTTTCAGGGAGGCTACGAGCAGTACTTC. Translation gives CASSDPGQTFQGGYEQYF.

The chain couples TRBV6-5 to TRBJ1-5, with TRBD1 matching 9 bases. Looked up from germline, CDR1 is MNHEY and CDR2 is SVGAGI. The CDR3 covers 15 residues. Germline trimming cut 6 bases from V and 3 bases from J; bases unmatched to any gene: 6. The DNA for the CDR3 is TGTGCCAGCAGGTCCGGGACAGGGTCCAATCAGCCCCAGCATTTT. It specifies CASRSGTGSNQPQHF.

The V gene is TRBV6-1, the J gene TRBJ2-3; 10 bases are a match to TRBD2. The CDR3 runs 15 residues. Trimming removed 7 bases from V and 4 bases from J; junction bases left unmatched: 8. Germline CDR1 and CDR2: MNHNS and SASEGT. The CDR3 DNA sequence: TGTGCCAGCACCTTTTGGACTAGCGGAGCAGATACGCAGTATTTT. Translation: CASTFWTSGADTQYF.

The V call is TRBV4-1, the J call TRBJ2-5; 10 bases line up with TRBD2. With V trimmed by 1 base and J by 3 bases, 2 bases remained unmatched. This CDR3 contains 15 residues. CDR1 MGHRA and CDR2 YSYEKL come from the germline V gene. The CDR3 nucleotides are TGCGCCAGCAGCCAAGTCGGACTAGCGGAAGAGACCCAGTACTTC. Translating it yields CASSQVGLAEETQYF.

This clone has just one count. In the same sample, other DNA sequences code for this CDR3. In nucleotides, the CDR3 is TGTGCCAGCAGTTTACTGGGTACATCCTACGAGCAGTACTTC. This encodes CASSLLGTSYEQYF. This chain uses TRBV27 with TRBJ2-7; D ambiguous. Deletions cut 2 bases from V and 1 base from J, with 9 bases between. CDR1 and CDR2 (germline): MNHEY, SMNVEV (reference sequence). The CDR3 extends over 14 amino acids.

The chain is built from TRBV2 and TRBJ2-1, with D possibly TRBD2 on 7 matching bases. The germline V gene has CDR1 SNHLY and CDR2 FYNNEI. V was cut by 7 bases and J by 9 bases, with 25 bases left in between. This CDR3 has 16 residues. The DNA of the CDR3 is TGTGCCAGCACGGGGGAGGGGGAATATACTTTTGGTGAGCAGTTCTTC. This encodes CASTGEGEYTFGEQFF.

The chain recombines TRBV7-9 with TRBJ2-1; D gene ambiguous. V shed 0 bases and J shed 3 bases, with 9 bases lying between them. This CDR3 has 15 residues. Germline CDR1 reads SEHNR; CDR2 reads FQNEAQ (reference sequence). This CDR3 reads CASSLAERVYNEQFF. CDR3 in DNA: TGTGCCAGCAGCTTAGCGGAGCGAGTCTACAATGAGCAGTTCTTC.